The sequence of this TCR beta chain was determined in a study of blood T cell repertoires in COVID-19. TCRdb's table, derived via immunoSEQ multiplex PCR, lists solely in-frame clones and lacks some. The table lists approximately 270,000 clones, 75% to 90% of them singletons, with more than 0.75% in the top ten. The sequence derives from a man aged 30 to 45 with acute or convalescent COVID-19. The sequenced sample consisted of peripheral blood.

CDR3 DNA: TGTGCCAGCTCGTCCCGGGGCAATCAGCCCCAGCATTTT. Translating it yields CASSSRGNQPQHF. J is TRBJ1-5 and V is TRBV5-6; D remains unclear. The germline V and J ends were trimmed by 7 bases and 2 bases, with 10 bases remaining between them. The CDR3 is made up of 13 amino acids. Per germline, CDR1 SGHDT and CDR2 YYEEEE.